These 12 T cell receptor beta chains were all obtained from the same sample, sequenced in a study of control samples from healthy donors and cancer patients. The method was immunoSEQ multiplex PCR; TCRdb's version includes in-frame clones alone and lacks a portion of them. The sample contains 120,000 or so clones, 75% to 95% of which appear only once. The sample taken for sequencing was blood. All receptors come from a man in his late teens or twenties in good health.

The gene calls are TRBV4-1 and TRBJ1-2; D is uncertain. With 3 bases removed from V and 3 bases from J, the gap between germline ends came to 14 bases. The CDR3 extends over 15 amino acids. CDR1 MGHRA and CDR2 YSYEKL come from the germline V gene. The DNA for the CDR3 is TGCGCCAGCAGCCAGTCGGCCAGCCAACACTATGGCTACACCTTC. It is translated as CASSQSASQHYGYTF.

V gene TRBV15 combines with J gene TRBJ2-2; no reliable D call. The V and J ends lost 3 bases and 1 base respectively, with 12 bases between them. Germline CDR1 is LNHNV and CDR2 is YYDKDF (reference sequence). This CDR3 has 16 amino acids. The DNA of the CDR3 is TGTGCCACCAGCAGTGAATCGCTACGGAACACCGGGGAGCTGTTTTTT. Amino acid sequence: CATSSESLRNTGELFF.

The V and J genes are TRBV7-3 and TRBJ1-1; D call uncertain. The CDR3 has 13 amino acids. The V end was cut by 5 bases, the J end by 0 bases, with 7 bases between. Germline loops: CDR1 SGHTA, CDR2 FQGTGA. CDR3 protein: CASSPQVNTEAFF. The CDR3 DNA sequence: TGTGCCAGCAGCCCCCAGGTGAACACTGAAGCTTTCTTT.

The gene calls are TRBV6-4 and TRBJ2-7; TRBD1 aligns across 8 bases. CDR3 length: 15 amino acids. Looked up from germline, CDR1 is MRHNA and CDR2 is SNTAGT. V was pared by 2 bases and J by 1 base, with 4 bases of the junction left unmatched. The CDR3 DNA reads TGTGCCAGCAGTGACCGTTACAGGGGGTCCTACGAGCAGTACTTC. It codes for CASSDRYRGSYEQYF.

This chain links TRBV7-9 with TRBJ1-5; D perhaps matches TRBD1 (6 bases). Germline-derived CDR1 and CDR2 are SEHNR and FQNEAQ (reference sequence). The CDR3 extends over 15 amino acids. V was cut by 4 bases and J by 4 bases, with 14 bases left in between. CDR3 DNA: TGTGCCAGCAGCTCTGACGGGGGGGCTAATCAGCCCCAGCATTTT. It codes for CASSSDGGANQPQHF.

CDR3 sequence: CASSYLDAGSPLHF. CDR3 in DNA: TGTGCCAGCAGCTACCTGGACGCAGGGTCACCCCTCCACTTT. This chain joins TRBV5-4 and TRBJ1-6, with D possibly being TRBD1 (5 bases). The CDR3 has 14 residues. Germline V gene sequence: CDR1 SGHNT, CDR2 YYREEE (reference sequence). Trimming pared 3 bases from V and 10 bases from J, leaving 14 bases between.

This rearrangement joins TRBV10-2 to TRBJ2-7, with 8 bases lining up with TRBD1. The germline CDR1 and CDR2 sequences are WSHSY and SAAADI. J was trimmed by 2 bases and V by 7 bases; bases with no gene match: 7. The CDR3 is made up of 14 amino acids. In DNA form, the CDR3 reads TGCGCCAGCAACCTGACAGGGGCGACCTACGAGCAGTACGTC. Amino acids: CASNLTGATYEQYV.

Comment on this clone: A read error may account for a junction end that differs from germline. CDR3 in DNA: TGTGCCAGCAGCTTAGTCGGCGCGTTGATATCCGGAGAGCTGTTTTTT. Translating gives CASSLVGALISGELFF. The V and J genes are TRBV7-8 and TRBJ2-2; D ambiguous. This CDR3 is 16 amino acids long. Germline CDR1 reads SGHVS; CDR2 reads FQNEAQ.

The genes are TRBV10-2 and TRBJ1-1; no clear D gene. Germline CDR1 WSHSY, CDR2 SAAADI. CDR3 size: 13 residues. The V end lost 7 bases, the J end lost 1 base, and 10 bases lay between the germline ends. CDR3 sequence reads: CASTEVGNTEAFF. DNA of the CDR3: TGCGCCAGCACCGAAGTAGGGAACACTGAAGCTTTCTTT.

The V call is TRBV6-5, the J call TRBJ1-6; maybe TRBD1 (5 bases). V dropped 4 bases and J dropped 6 bases, with 10 bases sitting between them. Germline assignment: CDR1 MNHEY and CDR2 SVGAGI. The CDR3 contains 14 residues. The CDR3: CASSSPGRNSPLHF. In DNA form, the CDR3 reads TGTGCCAGCAGTTCCCCGGGGCGTAATTCACCCCTCCACTTT.

This chain joins TRBV7-9 and TRBJ2-1; D might be TRBD2 (6 bases). Trimming stripped 5 bases from V and 4 bases from J, with 9 bases between. The CDR3 is 13 amino acids. Germline V gene data show CDR1 as SEHNR and CDR2 as FQNEAQ (reference sequence). The CDR3 DNA reads as TGTGCCAGCAGCCCACGGGGGTACAATGAGCAGTTCTTC. It yields the protein CASSPRGYNEQFF.

This chain joins TRBV27 and TRBJ2-5; D uncertain. The CDR3 spans 13 residues. The V gene lost 5 bases and the J gene lost 5 bases, with 12 bases spanning the gap. Germline V gene lookup returns CDR1 MNHEY and CDR2 SMNVEV (reference sequence). CDR3 sequence (DNA): TGTGCCAGCAGTCCCTGGGGTATGGAGACCCAGTACTTC. It specifies CASSPWGMETQYF.